This T cell receptor beta chain was sequenced during a study of cytomegalovirus exposure and HLA in healthy donors. The germline V gene has CDR1 SNHLY and CDR2 FYNNEI. Germline trimming cut 4 bases from V and 6 bases from J; bases unmatched to any gene: 1. The CDR3 has 13 residues. Sequenced by immunoSEQ multiplex PCR; TCRdb stores in-frame clones only, minus some. The sample lists 110,000 to 150,000 clones; around 88% were seen once. This chain connects TRBV2 to TRBJ1-2; 11 nucleotides match TRBD1. The sample consisted of PBMCs. This clonotype was obtained from a woman aged 18-29 years in good health and CMV-seropositive. The CDR3 here is CASSGDRGNGYTF. The CDR3, as DNA: TGTGCCAGCAGTGGGGACAGGGGGAATGGCTACACCTTC.